The T cell receptor (beta chain) described here comes from a study of a mutant IDH1 vaccine in newly diagnosed glioma. Time point indicated: week 35, safety follow-up. What each vaccine dose contained was 300 ug of mutant IDH1 20-mer peptide, accompanied by topical imiquimod. Of note for this clone: Its antigen is currently unknown.

Germline lookup yields CDR1 SGHTA and CDR2 FQGNSA. The CDR3 loop spans 11 amino acids. V was trimmed by 3 bases and J by 13 bases, leaving 10 bases between them. Sequencing was performed with immunoSEQ multiplex PCR; in TCRdb, only in-frame clones are kept and a portion is missing. The sample has some 71,000 clones, around 84% seen once. The TCR sequence derives from a man aged 25 to 40 with glioma. The chain uses TRBV7-2 and TRBJ2-1; D uncertain. This sample comprised PBMCs, obtained from a glioma patient whose treatment included an IDH1 peptide vaccine. The DNA for the CDR3 is TGTGCCAGCAGCTTTTCGGAACTTCAGTTCTTC. Protein sequence: CASSFSELQFF.